This TCR beta chain was recovered during a study of blood T cell repertoires in COVID-19. As for the study in general: Researchers got acute and convalescent COVID-19 samples from the United States, Italy and Spain. Sources were T cells, B-cell-depleted T cells, or PBMCs; the material itself was cDNA or gDNA.

V was pared by 0 bases and J by 8 bases, with 16 bases between. CDR3 length: 16 amino acids. Per germline, CDR1 SGHNT and CDR2 YENEEA. How the authors handled the data: It was from reference gene primer amplification that nucleated cell counts were estimated. Sequencing used immunoSEQ multiplex PCR; TCRdb keeps in-frame clones, though not all of them. V and J calls and clone size are given by that table; D and trimming were obtained from the DNA. The sample holds approximately 94,000 clones, just under 85% seen once. The chain joins TRBV11-3 to TRBJ2-2; a possible D gene is TRBD2 (7 bases). The clonotype comes from a man between 45 and 60 years old with active or convalescent COVID-19. Sequenced: peripheral blood. The CDR3 protein is CASSLERAGARGELFF. In nucleotides, the CDR3 is TGTGCCAGCAGCTTAGAACGCGCGGGGGCGCGTGGGGAGCTGTTTTTT.